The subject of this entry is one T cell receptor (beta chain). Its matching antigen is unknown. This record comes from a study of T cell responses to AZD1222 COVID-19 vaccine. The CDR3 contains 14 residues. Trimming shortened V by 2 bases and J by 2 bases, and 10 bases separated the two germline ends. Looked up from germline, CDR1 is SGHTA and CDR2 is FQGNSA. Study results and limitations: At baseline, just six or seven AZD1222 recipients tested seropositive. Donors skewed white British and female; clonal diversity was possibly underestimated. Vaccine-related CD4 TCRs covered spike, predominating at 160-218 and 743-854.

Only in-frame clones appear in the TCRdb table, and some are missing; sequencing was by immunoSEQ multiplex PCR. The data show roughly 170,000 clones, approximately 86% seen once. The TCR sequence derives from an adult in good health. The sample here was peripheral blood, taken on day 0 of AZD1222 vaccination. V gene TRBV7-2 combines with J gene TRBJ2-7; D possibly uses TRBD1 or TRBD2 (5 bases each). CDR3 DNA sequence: TGTGCCAGCAGCTTATACCGGGGACCCTACGAGCAGTACTTC. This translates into CASSLYRGPYEQYF.